This T cell receptor beta chain was captured in a study of blood T cell repertoires in COVID-19. Across the whole study: The samples span acute and convalescent COVID-19 from the United States, Italy and Spain. In each case, the material was cDNA or gDNA derived from T cells, B-cell-depleted T cells, or PBMCs.

The germline V gene has CDR1 SGHRS and CDR2 YFSETQ. This CDR3 is 16 amino acids long. V was clipped by 4 bases and J by 2 bases; unmatched bases: 6. This clone was counted a single time. As originally analysed: Reference gene primer amplification gave nucleated cell count estimates. Clones were sequenced by immunoSEQ multiplex PCR, and TCRdb holds only the in-frame ones, with some missing. V and J calls and clone size are given by that table; D and trimming were obtained from the DNA. The data contain roughly 60,000 clones, 80% to 95% of them singletons. The source of this sequence is a woman of 80 years or more with active COVID-19. The chain combines TRBV5-1 with TRBJ2-2; 9 bases map to TRBD1. The sequenced sample consisted of peripheral blood. The CDR3 DNA reads TGCGCCAGCAGCCAACTGGGACAGGGAAACACCGGGGAGCTGTTTTTT. This sequence encodes CASSQLGQGNTGELFF.